This T cell receptor (beta chain) was recorded in a study of patients and donors after allogeneic stem cell transplantation. This clonotype was observed a handful of times. The CDR3 runs to 14 residues. V gave up 8 bases and J gave up 0 bases, with 11 bases separating them. The V gene's germline CDR1 is MNHNS and CDR2 SASEGT. TCRdb redid the calling of the RT-PCR reads with MiXCR, one entry per CDR3 protein. Here the sample spans 400,000 to 500,000 distinct CDR3 sequences, approximately 16% being singletons. This sequence joins TRBV6-1 and TRBJ1-5; D unresolved. This clonotype was sampled from a human donor who was either an allogeneic HSCT recipient or a stem cell or donor lymphocyte infusion donor (not recorded which). It is not recorded whose cells these are; they may come from a transplant donor. The sequencing input was blood, either unsorted or a sorted T cell fraction (not recorded which). CDR3 nucleotide sequence: TGTGCCAGCGGAAGCGTAAATAGCAATCAGCCCCAGCATTTT. Residues: CASGSVNSNQPQHF.